Shown below are 24 T cell receptor beta chains from a single sample sequenced in a study of T cells expressing NK-cell markers. TCRdb re-analyzed the 5' RACE reads; it lists each CDR3 protein once, without DNA. Its clone listing holds over 100,000 distinct CDR3 sequences. Source material: blood T cells: a sorted CD56 or NKG2C T cell subset, CD4+ or CD8+ T cells, or bulk PBMC T cells (not recorded which). The source is a woman aged 18 to 75 in good health.

The chain couples TRBV4-3 to TRBJ2-2; TCRdb's D call, TRBD1, is unchecked because there is no DNA. Germline loops: CDR1 LGHNA, CDR2 YSLEER. The CDR3 extends over 14 amino acids. Here the CDR3 reads CASSTKDTTGELFF.

This rearrangement joins TRBV20-1 to TRBJ2-2; the TCRdb D gene call, TRBD1, has no DNA to confirm it. The CDR3 loop spans 14 amino acids. Per the germline V gene, CDR1 is DFQATT and CDR2 is SNEGSKA (reference sequence). CDR3: CSADTGGATGELFF.

The rearrangement links TRBV5-5 to TRBJ1-2. Germline V gene data show CDR1 as SGHKS and CDR2 as YYEKEE (reference sequence). The CDR3 runs to 15 residues. The CDR3 is CASSLAEGAHYGYTF. Full variable domain (remainder filled in from reference TRBV5-5 and TRBJ1-2): DAGVTQSPTHLIKTRGQQVTLRCSPISGHKSVSWYQQVLGQGPQFIFQYYEKEERGRGNFPDRFSARQFPNYSSELNVNALLLGDSALYLCASSLAEGAHYGYTFGSGTRLTVV.

The chain uses TRBV28 and TRBJ2-7; lacking DNA, the TRBD2 call made by TCRdb goes unchecked. Germline CDR1 MDHEN, CDR2 SYDVKM. The CDR3 is made up of 16 amino acids. The CDR3 here is CASSLSQAGYSYEQYF.

The CDR3 reads CASSVVTDTQYF. The chain combines TRBV9 with TRBJ2-3. Germline V gives CDR1 SGDLS, CDR2 YYNGEE. The CDR3 loop spans 12 amino acids. Based on the CDR3 plus reference TRBV9 and TRBJ2-3, the full variable domain is DSGVTQTPKHLITATGQRVTLRCSPRSGDLSVYWYQQSLDQGLQFLIQYYNGEERAKGNILERFSAQQFPDLHSELNLSSLELGDSALYFCASSVVTDTQYFGPGTRLTVL.

V usage is TRBV27 and J usage is TRBJ2-1; without DNA, the TCRdb call of TRBD1 cannot be checked. The CDR3 is 14 amino acids. Germline V gene data show CDR1 as MNHEY and CDR2 as SMNVEV (reference sequence). The chain's CDR3 is CASRGVLAYNEQFF.

This CDR3 reads CASSLFGPDSNQPQHF. The chain carries TRBV27 and TRBJ1-5. Germline assignment: CDR1 MNHEY and CDR2 SMNVEV (reference sequence). The CDR3 contains 16 residues.

The V and J genes are TRBV12-5 and TRBJ2-5; TCRdb indicates TRBD2, and absent DNA this call remains unverified. This CDR3 has 14 residues. The germline V gene has CDR1 LGHNT and CDR2 FRNRAP. CDR3 loop: CASGLILAGETQYF.

The CDR3 loop reads CASSLATGGKDQPQHF. The chain couples TRBV7-9 to TRBJ1-5; TCRdb names TRBD1, which stays unverified in the absence of DNA. The germline V gene encodes CDR1 SEHNR and CDR2 FQNEAQ (reference sequence). The CDR3 spans 16 residues.

This chain connects TRBV11-1 to TRBJ2-3; TCRdb's assignment of TRBD2 cannot be checked, as there is no DNA. The CDR3 contains 18 residues. Per germline, CDR1 SGHAT and CDR2 FQDESV (reference sequence). CDR3: CASSPPGLAGGPTDTQYF.

The J gene is TRBJ2-5, the V gene TRBV6-5; the D call of TRBD2 rests on TCRdb alone, since no DNA is present to check it. The germline gives CDR1 MNHEY, CDR2 SVGAGI. This CDR3 is 15 amino acids long. CDR3 loop: CASSYYQTSQQTQYF.

V gene TRBV2 combines with J gene TRBJ2-3; with no DNA, the TCRdb D assignment of TRBD1 cannot be verified. This CDR3 has 13 amino acids. The germline V gene encodes CDR1 SNHLY and CDR2 FYNNEI. The CDR3 spells CASRGDITDTQYF.

The chain links TRBV7-8 to TRBJ2-5; the D gene TCRdb calls, TRBD1, cannot be checked with no DNA. Germline V lookup: CDR1 SGHVS, CDR2 FQNEAQ. The CDR3 loop spans 16 amino acids. CDR3 residues: CASSLVGQGFQETQYF.

The chain recombines TRBV15 with TRBJ1-5. The germline CDR1 and CDR2 sequences are LNHNV and YYDKDF (reference sequence). The CDR3 covers 15 residues. CDR3 sequence: CATSRGNDGYQPQHF. Supplemented by reference TRBV15 and TRBJ1-5, the full variable domain reads DAMVIQNPRYQVTQFGKPVTLSCSQTLNHNVMYWYQQKSSQAPKLLFHYYDKDFNNEADTPDNFQSRRPNTSFCFLDIRSPGLGDTAMYLCATSRGNDGYQPQHFGDGTRLSIL.

The chain uses TRBV12-3 or TRBV12-4 and TRBJ2-1; there is no DNA to check the TCRdb D call of TRBD1. This CDR3 is 14 amino acids long. The CDR3 region is CANHGQGTDNEQFF.

The chain is built from TRBV12-3 or TRBV12-4 and TRBJ1-5; with no DNA, the TCRdb D assignment of TRBD1 cannot be verified. CDR3 length equals 15 residues. The chain's CDR3 is CASSLVGTGTPPQHF.

The chain joins TRBV20-1 to TRBJ2-1. Germline CDR1 and CDR2: DFQATT and SNEGSKA (reference sequence). CDR3 length: 13 residues. The CDR3 protein is CSAATLAHNEQFF.

The CDR3 loop is CASSYPGTGQETQYF. The V and J genes are TRBV13 and TRBJ2-5; as DNA is missing, the TRBD1 call by TCRdb cannot be tested. The CDR3 consists of 15 residues. Germline CDR1 reads PRHDT; CDR2 reads FYEKMQ (reference sequence).

V is TRBV5-1 and J is TRBJ2-1; as DNA is missing, the TRBD2 call by TCRdb cannot be tested. The CDR3 is made up of 15 amino acids. Germline CDR1 is SGHRS and CDR2 is YFSETQ. CDR3 protein: CASSVGLAGEYEQFF.

The chain recombines TRBV4-3 with TRBJ2-2; TCRdb picks TRBD1, but there is no DNA to check that call. This CDR3 is 17 amino acids long. Germline V gene data show CDR1 as LGHNA and CDR2 as YSLEER. The CDR3 reads CASSQERDNHITGELFF.

The V gene is TRBV9, the J gene TRBJ1-2; TCRdb's D gene call, TRBD1, goes unchecked for lack of DNA. CDR1 and CDR2 (germline): SGDLS, YYNGEE. CDR3 length: 16 amino acids. CDR3: CASSGAITTGGEAYTF. Complete variable domain (other parts from reference TRBV9 and TRBJ1-2): DSGVTQTPKHLITATGQRVTLRCSPRSGDLSVYWYQQSLDQGLQFLIQYYNGEERAKGNILERFSAQQFPDLHSELNLSSLELGDSALYFCASSGAITTGGEAYTFGSGTRLTVV.

This chain joins TRBV10-3 and TRBJ2-1; TCRdb's D gene call, TRBD2, goes unchecked for lack of DNA. The CDR3 has 15 residues. CDR1 is ENHRY, CDR2 SYGVKD, per germline. The CDR3 loop is CAISAGTSGTDEQFF.

The rearrangement joins TRBV7-3 to TRBJ2-7; TCRdb names TRBD2, which stays unverified in the absence of DNA. The CDR3 has 14 amino acids. Germline CDR1 SGHTA, CDR2 FQGTGA. The CDR3 loop is CASSLSGLADEQYF.

J is TRBJ2-5 and V is TRBV3-1; lacking DNA, the TRBD1 call made by TCRdb goes unchecked. The CDR3 spans 14 residues. Per germline, CDR1 LGHDT and CDR2 YNNKEL (reference sequence). The CDR3 loop is CASSLRQGQETQYF.